The T cell receptor beta chain under discussion was sequenced for a study of T cells after yellow fever vaccination. The overall study: Low-cell-number fractions underwent preparation using SMART-Seq v4 Ultra Low Input. Study results and limitations: Subsequent booster samples again held most clones from primary vaccination (96% CD4, 88% CD8). It was the secondary response that reached its peak faster, day 5 versus 15, but it was weaker.

TCRdb reanalysed the 5' RACE reads using MiXCR and keeps one entry per CDR3 protein. The sample has some 500,000 distinct CDR3 sequences; 13% are singletons. In the case of this clonotype: The antigen remains unidentified.

The germline V and J ends were trimmed by 2 bases and 7 bases, with 6 bases remaining between them. This CDR3 contains 12 residues. Per germline, CDR1 SGHTA and CDR2 FQGNSA. This sample comprised PBMCs, obtained on the day of the yellow fever booster vaccination. The source of this sequence is a man under 40 who received the YFV17D yellow fever vaccine. V gene TRBV7-2 combines with J gene TRBJ2-4; D gene ambiguous. The CDR3 spells CASSLPRNIQYF. DNA for the CDR3: TGTGCCAGCAGCTTACCTCGGAACATTCAGTACTTC.